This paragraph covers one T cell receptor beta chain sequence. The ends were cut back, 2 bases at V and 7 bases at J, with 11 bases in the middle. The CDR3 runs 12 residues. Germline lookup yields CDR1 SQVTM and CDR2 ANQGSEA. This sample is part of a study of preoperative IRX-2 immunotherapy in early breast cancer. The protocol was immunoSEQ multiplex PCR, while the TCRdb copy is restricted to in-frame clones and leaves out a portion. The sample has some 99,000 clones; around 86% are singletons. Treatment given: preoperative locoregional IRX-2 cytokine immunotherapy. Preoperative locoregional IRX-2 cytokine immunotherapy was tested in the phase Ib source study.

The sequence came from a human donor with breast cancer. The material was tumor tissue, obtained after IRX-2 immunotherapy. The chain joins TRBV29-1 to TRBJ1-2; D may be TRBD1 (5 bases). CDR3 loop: CSVEKQGAGYTF. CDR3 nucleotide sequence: TGCAGCGTTGAAAAGCAGGGCGCTGGCTACACCTTC.